This T cell receptor beta chain was identified during a study of cytomegalovirus exposure and HLA in healthy donors. The PCR had 60 Vbeta and 13 Jbeta primers. Clones were read by immunoSEQ multiplex PCR, and TCRdb kept only the in-frame ones, dropping some. The sample lists about 140,000 clones, roughly 77% occurring once. The V and J ends lost 4 bases and 0 bases respectively, with 12 bases between them. The CDR3 contains 16 residues. Looked up from germline, CDR1 is MGHRA and CDR2 is YSYEKL. This clone appeared a single time. Sequencing was done on a sample of PBMCs. The chain has TRBV4-1 and TRBJ2-2; D uncertain. The source of this sequence is a man between 35 and 55 years old in good health and CMV-seronegative. The CDR3 nucleotides read TGCGCCAGCAGCCTCGTCGTGGCTTCGAACACCGGGGAGCTGTTTTTT. It translates to CASSLVVASNTGELFF.